The 22 T cell receptor beta chains in this list originate from one sample, sequenced in a study of blood T cells in healthy people across ages. It was with a sample-barcoded 5' primer and a J-beta primer mix that a second PCR of roughly 7 to 12 cycles was run. TCRdb independently ran MiXCR on the 5' RACE reads; one entry per CDR3 protein. The sample has 850,000 to 1,000,000 distinct CDR3 sequences; roughly half are singletons. Source material: blood. The receptor source for this set is a woman between 55 and 75 years old in good health.

This clonotype was counted many times. The chain links TRBV7-2 to TRBJ2-3; D is uncertain. CDR3 size: 12 residues. V gave up 10 bases and J gave up 14 bases, with 22 bases separating them. Per germline, CDR1 SGHTA and CDR2 FQGNSA. The CDR3 loop is CAISLGSGKRYF. The CDR3 bases are TGTGCCATCTCCCTCGGGTCTGGGAAGCGGTATTTT.

The V call is TRBV5-5, the J call TRBJ2-3; D is possibly TRBD2 (5 bases). V was cut by 0 bases and J by 3 bases, with 11 bases left in between. This CDR3 has 15 amino acids. Per the germline V gene, CDR1 is SGHKS and CDR2 is YYEKEE (reference sequence). This CDR3 reads CASSLGGGNTDTQYF. The CDR3 DNA follows: TGTGCCAGCAGCTTGGGAGGAGGTAATACAGATACGCAGTATTTT.

V is TRBV20-1 and J is TRBJ2-7; possibly TRBD2 for D (6 bases). Looked up from germline, CDR1 is DFQATT and CDR2 is SNEGSKA (reference sequence). V lost 0 bases and J 3 bases, leaving 18 bases between the germline ends. The CDR3 spans 16 residues. The CDR3 reads CSARDKQPGLSYEQYF. Written as DNA, the CDR3 is TGCAGTGCTAGAGACAAGCAGCCGGGACTGAGCTACGAGCAGTACTTC.

V usage is TRBV7-9 and J usage is TRBJ1-4; D not certain. Trimming shortened V by 4 bases and J by 0 bases, and 9 bases separated the two germline ends. The CDR3 sequence is 15 residues long. Germline lookup yields CDR1 SEHNR and CDR2 FQNEAQ (reference sequence). The CDR3 here is CASSSRVATNEKLFF. The DNA of the CDR3 is TGTGCCAGCAGCTCCCGGGTTGCAACTAATGAAAAACTGTTTTTT.

This chain connects TRBV24-1 to TRBJ2-3; D is unresolved. The CDR3 is 12 amino acids. CDR1 is KGHDR, CDR2 SFDVKD, per germline. V was pared by 1 base and J by 9 bases, with 7 bases between. CDR3 bases: TGTGCCACCAGTGATTTAAGCCGGACGCAGTATTTT. As protein: CATSDLSRTQYF.

The chain joins TRBV5-1 to TRBJ2-5, with TRBD1 identical over 7 bases. This CDR3 contains 16 residues. V gave up 0 bases and J gave up 1 base; unmatched junction bases: 6. From germline, CDR1 is SGHRS and CDR2 YFSETQ. The CDR3 DNA reads TGCGCCAGCAGCTTGGCCCGGGACAGTCTCCAAGAGACCCAGTACTTC. It yields the protein CASSLARDSLQETQYF. Full variable domain (outside the CDR3, taken from reference TRBV5-1 and TRBJ2-5): KAGVTQTPRYLIKTRGQQVTLSCSPISGHRSVSWYQQTPGQGLQFLFEYFSETQRNKGNFPGRFSGRQFSNSRSEMNVSTLELGDSALYLCASSLARDSLQETQYFGPGTRLLVL.

The rearrangement uses TRBV29-1 and TRBJ2-3, with 7 bases fitting TRBD2. Trimming cost V 0 bases and J 2 bases; bases outside gene matches: 8. The germline gives CDR1 SQVTM, CDR2 ANQGSEA. This CDR3 has 16 residues. The CDR3 sequence is CSVEEGNGDYTDTQYF. The CDR3 coding sequence is TGCAGCGTTGAAGAGGGGAACGGGGACTACACAGATACGCAGTATTTT.

CDR3 sequence: CASSLVGGRAAEQYF. Here the CDR3 DNA reads TGTGCCAGCAGCTTAGTTGGAGGGAGGGCCGCCGAGCAGTACTTC. The V gene is TRBV7-2, the J gene TRBJ2-5; 7 bases align to TRBD2. The last part of the DNA fits TRBJ2-7 better; the J call may be wrong. This CDR3 spans 15 amino acids. The germline gives CDR1 SGHTA, CDR2 FQGNSA.

The gene calls are TRBV6-5 and TRBJ2-7, with D uncertain. The end of the DNA fits TRBJ2-5 better, so the J call may be wrong. This CDR3 region has 16 residues. Germline values: CDR1 MNHEY, CDR2 SVGAGI. CDR3 DNA sequence: TGTGCCAGCAGCTCCTACAGACTGGCGACTCAAGAGACCCAGTACTTC. This gives the protein CASSSYRLATQETQYF.

The V call is TRBV14, the J call TRBJ2-1, with 7 bases identical to TRBD2. The CDR3 consists of 15 residues. V lost 11 bases, J lost 5 bases, and 15 bases stayed unmatched. Germline V lookup: CDR1 SGHDN, CDR2 FVKESK. This chain's CDR3 is CAVQRGGRSNNEQFF. The DNA of the CDR3 is TGTGCCGTCCAGAGGGGCGGGAGAAGTAACAATGAGCAGTTCTTC. Full variable domain (rest looked up from reference TRBV14 and TRBJ2-1): EAGVTQFPSHSVIEKGQTVTLRCDPISGHDNLYWYRRVMGKEIKFLLHFVKESKQDESGMPNNRFLAERTGGTYSTLKVQPAELEDSGVYFCAVQRGGRSNNEQFFGPGTRLTVL.

This clonotype was seen ten or more times. This rearrangement joins TRBV29-1 to TRBJ2-5; D is unclear. V lost 4 bases, J lost 5 bases, and 8 bases lay in between. The CDR3 spans 11 residues. Germline lookup yields CDR1 SQVTM and CDR2 ANQGSEA. This chain's CDR3 is CSVGMGETQYF. Written as DNA, the CDR3 is TGCAGCGTTGGAATGGGGGAGACCCAGTACTTC.

The gene calls are TRBV28 and TRBJ2-4; TRBD1 agrees at 9 bases. TRBJ2-7 explains the end of the DNA better; the J call may be wrong. This CDR3 contains 15 residues. Germline loops: CDR1 MDHEN, CDR2 SYDVKM. The CDR3 reads CASSQLQQGAHEQYF. In nucleotides, the CDR3 is TGTGCCAGCAGTCAACTCCAACAGGGGGCCCACGAGCAGTACTTC.

Only a few counts were recorded for this clonotype. This rearrangement joins TRBV28 to TRBJ1-2; D remains ambiguous. The CDR3 consists of 13 residues. The V and J ends lost 2 bases and 5 bases respectively, with 9 bases between them. CDR1 MDHEN and CDR2 SYDVKM come from the germline V gene. CDR3 in amino acids: CASSLLREYGYTF. CDR3 nucleotides: TGTGCCAGCAGTTTACTCAGAGAATATGGCTACACCTTC.

This clonotype was picked up a small number of times. The CDR3 DNA reads as TGCAGTGCTAGGGGTGCAGGGGGCTCAGGGCTAGACTATGGCTACACCTTC. Protein: CSARGAGGSGLDYGYTF. The chain combines TRBV20-1 with TRBJ1-2; 8 nucleotides agree with TRBD1. Trimming took 3 bases from V and 3 from J; bases not matched to a gene: 15. The germline gives CDR1 DFQATT, CDR2 SNEGSKA (reference sequence). The CDR3 runs 17 residues.

V and J are TRBV9 and TRBJ1-2; D remains ambiguous. The V gene's germline CDR1 is SGDLS and CDR2 YYNGEE. V was clipped by 5 bases and J by 2 bases, with 13 bases between them. The CDR3 is made up of 14 amino acids. As DNA, the CDR3 is TGTGCCAGCAGTTTGGTAGCGATCAACTATGGCTACACCTTC. Its protein product is CASSLVAINYGYTF.

The V call is TRBV10-3, the J call TRBJ2-5; D is possibly TRBD1 or TRBD2 (5 bases each). Trimming removed 2 bases from V and 2 bases from J, with 18 bases in between. Germline V lookup: CDR1 ENHRY, CDR2 SYGVKD. The CDR3 is made up of 17 amino acids. DNA for the CDR3: TGTGCCATCAGTGAGGCAAATCCGGGACCCAGACAAGAGACCCAGTACTTC. It codes for CAISEANPGPRQETQYF.

This clonotype was found once. The rearrangement uses TRBV10-1 and TRBJ1-5; TRBD1 might be the D (5 bases). Germline-derived CDR1 and CDR2 are WNHNN and SYGVQD (reference sequence). Trimming removed 8 bases from V and 4 bases from J, with 12 bases in between. The CDR3 consists of 13 residues. Here the CDR3 reads CASGASGNQPQHF. CDR3 in DNA: TGCGCCAGCGGTGCGTCAGGGAATCAGCCCCAGCATTTT.

In its sample, this clonotype was seen a few times. The chain joins TRBV28 to TRBJ1-1; no clear D. V was cut by 10 bases and J by 11 bases, with 20 bases left in between. The CDR3 runs 12 residues. Germline V lookup: CDR1 MDHEN, CDR2 SYDVKM. CDR3 loop: CATHTYGSPAFF. Here the CDR3 DNA reads TGTGCCACACACACTTATGGCAGCCCTGCTTTCTTT. Full variable domain (rest looked up from reference TRBV28 and TRBJ1-1): DVKVTQSSRYLVKRTGEKVFLECVQDMDHENMFWYRQDPGLGLRLIYFSYDVKMKEKGDIPEGYSVSREKKERFSLILESASTNQTSMYLCATHTYGSPAFFGQGTRLTVV.

The chain is built from TRBV7-2 and TRBJ2-1; the D gene is possibly TRBD2 (6 bases). CDR3 length: 13 residues. Germline loops: CDR1 SGHTA, CDR2 FQGNSA. Between the trimmed V and J ends, which lost 5 bases and 6 bases, there was a span of 11 bases. DNA for the CDR3: TGTGCCAGCAGCATAGGCGGGATCAATGAGCAGTTCTTC. As protein: CASSIGGINEQFF. Supplemented by reference TRBV7-2 and TRBJ2-1, the full variable domain reads GAGVSQSPSNKVTEKGKDVELRCDPISGHTALYWYRQSLGQGLEFLIYFQGNSAPDKSGLPSDRFSAERTGGSVSTLTIQRTQQEDSAVYLCASSIGGINEQFFGPGTRLTVL.

The gene calls are TRBV20-1 and TRBJ2-4; TRBD2 matches 8 bases. The better agreement between TRBJ2-7 and the DNA end casts doubt on the J call. This CDR3 contains 15 residues. The germline CDR1 and CDR2 sequences are DFQATT and SNEGSKA (reference sequence). The CDR3, as DNA: TGCAGTGCTAGGTCACTAGCGGCCGCCTCCTACGAGCAGTACTTC. Its protein product is CSARSLAAASYEQYF.

There are a few counts of this clonotype. This sequence joins TRBV9 and TRBJ2-1; D is uncertain. The length of the CDR3 is 12 residues. With 0 bases removed from V and 3 bases from J, the gap between germline ends came to 1 base. Germline CDR1 SGDLS, CDR2 YYNGEE. CDR3 sequence reads: CASSVVYNEQFF. The DNA for the CDR3 is TGTGCCAGCAGCGTAGTCTACAATGAGCAGTTCTTC.

This sequence joins TRBV29-1 and TRBJ2-7; 7 positions agree with TRBD2. This CDR3 is 19 amino acids long. Germline loops: CDR1 SQVTM, CDR2 ANQGSEA. CDR3 in DNA: TGCATCAACTCGGGCGTTCTAGCGGCCCATCTGTCGCCACCCTACGAGCAGTACTTC. Protein: CINSGVLAAHLSPPYEQYF.